This TCR beta chain emerged from a study of blood T cells in healthy people across ages. With 3 bases removed from V and 0 bases from J, the gap between germline ends came to 9 bases. From germline, CDR1 is SGHRS and CDR2 YFSETQ. The CDR3 runs 14 residues. Through a sample-barcoded 5' primer and a J-beta primer mix, a second PCR was run for roughly 6 to 12 cycles. TCRdb ran MiXCR on the 5' RACE reads and lists one entry per CDR3 protein. The repertoire includes 1.5 million or so distinct CDR3 sequences, 40% to 50% of them detected once, and around 8% sits in the top ten. The chain has TRBV5-1 and TRBJ1-1; D not resolved. The specimen was blood. The receptor comes from a woman aged 18-29 years in good health. CDR3 residues: CASSSTAMNTEAFF. In nucleotides, the CDR3 is TGCGCCAGCAGCTCCACAGCTATGAACACTGAAGCTTTCTTT.